This is a list of T cell receptor beta chains from one sample in a study of blood T cell repertoires in COVID-19. Profiled with immunoSEQ multiplex PCR; TCRdb holds only in-frame clones, not every one. The sample holds approximately 270,000 clones; around 93% are singletons and the top ten take roughly 2.8%. The sequencing input was PBMCs or T cells enriched from blood (not recorded which). All receptors come from a man aged 35 to 55 who had been exposed to COVID-19. Both conserved end residues are part of each CDR3.

j_gene | v_gene | len | CDR3aa
TRBJ2-5 | TRBV4-1 | 17 | CASSQGGNRGHQETQYF
TRBJ2-5 | TRBV10-2 | 14 | CASSGTGNQETQYF
TRBJ2-5 | TRBV5-1 | 13 | CASGPREGETQYF
TRBJ2-3 | TRBV9 | 16 | CASSARAGAAADTQYF
TRBJ2-4 | TRBV19 | 16 | CASSIQREGRKNIQYF
TRBJ2-1 | TRBV7-9 | 12 | CASITVLNEQFF
TRBJ1-1 | TRBV28 | 15 | CASSIRQGWGTEAFF
TRBJ1-4 | TRBV7-9 | 15 | CASSSRTITNEKLFF
TRBJ1-5 | TRBV6-6 | 13 | CASSSLSNQPQHF
TRBJ2-7 | TRBV27 | 15 | CASRTGTSGFYEQYF
TRBJ1-1 | TRBV7-2 | 15 | CASSLVGGATTEAFF
TRBJ2-7 | TRBV30 | 12 | CAWSARGDEQYF
TRBJ1-1 | TRBV11-1 | 16 | CASSLYSGGADTEAFF
TRBJ2-3 | TRBV7-6 | 18 | CASSLAPSAGSHTDTQYF
TRBJ1-1 | TRBV27 | 13 | CASKEGRSTEAFF
TRBJ1-5 | TRBV4-2 | 15 | CASSQDAGNYQPQHF
TRBJ1-5 | TRBV4-1 | 16 | CASSLEKGQGGQPQHF
TRBJ1-3 | TRBV2 | 15 | CARQDGAKGENTIYF
TRBJ2-1 | TRBV28 | 15 | CASSLWGRVINEQFF
TRBJ1-1 | TRBV5-4 | 14 | CASSIGTGITEAFF
TRBJ1-6 | TRBV28 | 14 | CASSPPGRDSPLHF